The T cell receptor beta chain described here comes from a study of blood T cell repertoires in COVID-19. Study details: The United States, Italy and Spain were the sources of the acute and convalescent COVID-19 samples. T cells, B-cell-depleted T cells, or PBMCs supplied cDNA or gDNA.

As handled by the study authors: Amplification from reference gene primers served as the basis for estimated nucleated cell counts. Method: immunoSEQ multiplex PCR; TCRdb's copy keeps in-frame clones and lacks some. D and trimming were read from the DNA, whereas the V and J calls and clone size are those reported in that table. The sample includes about 210,000 clones, approximately 81% of them seen just once. Patients of the Seattle cohort, enrolled during active infection, were followed longitudinally. The V gene end was trimmed by 4 bases and the J gene end by 4 bases; junction bases not matched to a gene: 7. The CDR3 is 15 residues long. The germline V gene has CDR1 SGHKS and CDR2 YYEKEE (reference sequence).

Sequencing was done on a sample of peripheral blood. The V and J genes are TRBV5-5 and TRBJ1-4, with 7 bases fitting TRBD1. The TCR comes from an elderly woman with COVID-19, enrolled during active disease. For the CDR3, the DNA is TGTGCCAGCAGCCCGGTGGGGACAGATAATGAAAAACTGTTTTTT. Its protein is CASSPVGTDNEKLFF.